This entry lists 20 T cell receptor beta chains sequenced from one sample in a study of T cells expressing NK-cell markers. TCRdb re-called the 5' RACE reads and catalogs CDR3 proteins one per entry, DNA excluded. There are 250,000 or so distinct CDR3 sequences in the sample, with 4.2% held by the top ten. Sequencing was carried out using blood T cells: a sorted CD56 or NKG2C T cell subset, CD4+ or CD8+ T cells, or bulk PBMC T cells (not recorded which). The receptors come from a woman aged 18-70 years in good health.

The chain couples TRBV20-1 to TRBJ1-5; TCRdb's D call, TRBD1, is unchecked because there is no DNA. CDR3 length equals 16 residues. In germline, CDR1 is DFQATT, CDR2 SNEGSKA (reference sequence). CDR3 protein: CSAREQFFRASQPQHF.

The rearrangement joins TRBV20-1 to TRBJ1-2; TCRdb proposes TRBD1, but this gene call is untestable without DNA. The CDR3 covers 16 residues. From germline, CDR1 is DFQATT and CDR2 SNEGSKA (reference sequence). This CDR3 reads CSASHRSRTAHNRYTF.

The chain recombines TRBV20-1 with TRBJ1-6; TCRdb picks TRBD1, but there is no DNA to check that call. Germline CDR1 is DFQATT and CDR2 is SNEGSKA (reference sequence). CDR3 length: 15 residues. The CDR3 region is CSASGGARGNSPLHF.

The chain recombines TRBV6-6 with TRBJ1-1; TCRdb's assignment of TRBD1 cannot be checked, as there is no DNA. Germline assignment: CDR1 MNHNY and CDR2 SVGAGI (reference sequence). This CDR3 is built from 14 residues. The CDR3 reads CASSYSGAVTEAFF.

The V gene is TRBV7-9, the J gene TRBJ2-5; no DNA is available, so the TRBD1 call from TCRdb remains unchecked. Germline loops: CDR1 SEHNR, CDR2 FQNEAQ (reference sequence). This CDR3 is 15 amino acids long. The CDR3 is CASSVDGQGMETQYF.

The chain has TRBV20-1 and TRBJ2-7. The CDR3 totals 12 residues. The germline CDR1 and CDR2 sequences are DFQATT and SNEGSKA (reference sequence). This CDR3 reads CSAAIYSYEQYF.

The V and J genes are TRBV5-1 and TRBJ2-3. The CDR3 has 14 amino acids. The V gene's germline CDR1 is SGHRS and CDR2 YFSETQ. CDR3: CASSPRTSTDTQYF.

V is TRBV7-3 and J is TRBJ2-3. This CDR3 contains 15 residues. Germline CDR1 reads SGHTA; CDR2 reads FQGTGA. The CDR3 loop reads CASSLSQTSTDTQYF. The whole variable domain, filled in from reference TRBV7-3 and TRBJ2-3, reads GAGVSQTPSNKVTEKGKYVELRCDPISGHTALYWYRQSLGQGPEFLIYFQGTGAADDSGLPNDRFFAVRPEGSVSTLKIQRTERGDSAVYLCASSLSQTSTDTQYFGPGTRLTVL.

The chain carries TRBV2 and TRBJ1-1; the TRBD1 assignment by TCRdb is unverifiable without DNA. This CDR3 comprises 13 residues. Germline V gene data show CDR1 as SNHLY and CDR2 as FYNNEI. This CDR3 reads CASSGTVNTEAFF.

The CDR3 protein is CASRPDTYEQYF. The chain employs TRBV12-3 or TRBV12-4 and TRBJ2-7; the TRBD1 assignment by TCRdb is unverifiable without DNA. The CDR3 loop spans 12 amino acids.

The chain couples TRBV12-3 or TRBV12-4 to TRBJ1-1; TCRdb selects TRBD1, and the lack of DNA leaves this call unchecked. The CDR3 loop spans 15 amino acids. The CDR3 sequence: CASSKTEKTNTEAFF.

This rearrangement joins TRBV5-1 to TRBJ2-3; TCRdb's D call, TRBD1, is unchecked because there is no DNA. This CDR3 is built from 17 residues. Germline CDR1 SGHRS, CDR2 YFSETQ. Here the CDR3 reads CASSLGSGQGSTDTQYF.

The chain uses TRBV12-3 or TRBV12-4 and TRBJ1-1. The CDR3 runs 13 residues. CDR3 protein: CASSLGENTEAFF.

The rearrangement uses TRBV5-5 and TRBJ1-6; TCRdb indicates TRBD1, and absent DNA this call remains unverified. Germline V gives CDR1 SGHKS, CDR2 YYEKEE (reference sequence). The CDR3 loop spans 14 amino acids. This chain's CDR3 is CASSSGQANSPLHF.

V and J are TRBV7-9 and TRBJ1-2; TCRdb outputs TRBD1, but without DNA this stays unchecked. In germline, CDR1 is SEHNR, CDR2 FQNEAQ (reference sequence). The CDR3 covers 14 residues. The CDR3 reads CASSSDRPGYGYTF.

The chain carries TRBV7-2 and TRBJ2-2; TCRdb indicates TRBD1, and absent DNA this call remains unverified. Germline CDR1 reads SGHTA; CDR2 reads FQGNSA. The CDR3 spans 13 residues. The CDR3 reads CASSSLRGGELFF.

This sequence joins TRBV5-1 and TRBJ2-5. Germline loops: CDR1 SGHRS, CDR2 YFSETQ. The CDR3 is 14 amino acids. CDR3 region: CASSWRDPRETQYF. Using reference TRBV5-1 and TRBJ2-5 for the parts outside the CDR3, the full variable domain is KAGVTQTPRYLIKTRGQQVTLSCSPISGHRSVSWYQQTPGQGLQFLFEYFSETQRNKGNFPGRFSGRQFSNSRSEMNVSTLELGDSALYLCASSWRDPRETQYFGPGTRLLVL.

The chain has TRBV20-1 and TRBJ2-5; checking the TCRdb D call of TRBD1 is not possible without DNA. This CDR3 spans 15 amino acids. The germline CDR1 and CDR2 sequences are DFQATT and SNEGSKA (reference sequence). The CDR3: CSARTPIGGQETQYF.

The chain recombines TRBV5-8 with TRBJ2-5. This CDR3 contains 14 residues. CDR1 is SGHTS, CDR2 YDEGEE, per germline. CDR3 region: CASSLVSTGETQYF.

This chain links TRBV18 with TRBJ1-1; without DNA, the TCRdb call of TRBD1 cannot be checked. The V gene's germline CDR1 is KGHSH and CDR2 LQKENI. The CDR3 runs 14 residues. CDR3 sequence: CASSPAGLNTEAFF.